This TCR beta chain was recorded in a study of blood T cell repertoires in COVID-19. About the research overall: The study drew acute and convalescent COVID-19 samples from the United States, Italy and Spain. Nucleic acid was either cDNA or gDNA, and it came from T cells, B-cell-depleted T cells, or PBMCs.

TCRdb's table, derived via immunoSEQ multiplex PCR, lists solely in-frame clones and lacks some. The table shows around 95,000 clones, with around four fifths occurring only once. This CDR3 is 14 amino acids long. CDR1 and CDR2 from the germline V gene are LNHDA and SQIVND (reference sequence). Deletions cut 2 bases from V and 5 bases from J, with 9 bases between. Sequenced input: peripheral blood. The chain joins TRBV19 to TRBJ1-4; TRBD1 might be the D (6 bases). The receptor was isolated from a man aged 65 to 79 with active or convalescent COVID-19. The CDR3 DNA reads TGTGCCAGTAGTATACGGACAGAAAATGAAAAACTGTTTTTT. Its protein is CASSIRTENEKLFF.